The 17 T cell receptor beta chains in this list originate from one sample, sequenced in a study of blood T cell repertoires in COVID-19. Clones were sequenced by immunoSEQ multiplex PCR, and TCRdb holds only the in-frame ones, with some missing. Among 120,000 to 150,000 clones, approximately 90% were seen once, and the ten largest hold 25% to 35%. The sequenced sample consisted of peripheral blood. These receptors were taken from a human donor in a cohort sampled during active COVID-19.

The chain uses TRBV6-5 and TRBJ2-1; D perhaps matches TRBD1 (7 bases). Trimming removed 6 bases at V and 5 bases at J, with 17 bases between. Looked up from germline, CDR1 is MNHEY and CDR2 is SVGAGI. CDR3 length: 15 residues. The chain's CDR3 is CASSSYPGGNNEQFF. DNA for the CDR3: TGTGCCAGCAGCTCATACCCAGGGGGGAACAATGAGCAGTTCTTC.

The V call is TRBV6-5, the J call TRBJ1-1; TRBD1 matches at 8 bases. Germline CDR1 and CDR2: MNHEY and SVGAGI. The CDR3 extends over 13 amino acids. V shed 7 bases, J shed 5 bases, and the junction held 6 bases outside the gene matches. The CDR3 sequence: CASIRQGWTEAFF. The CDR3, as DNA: TGTGCCAGCATCAGACAGGGGTGGACTGAAGCTTTCTTT.

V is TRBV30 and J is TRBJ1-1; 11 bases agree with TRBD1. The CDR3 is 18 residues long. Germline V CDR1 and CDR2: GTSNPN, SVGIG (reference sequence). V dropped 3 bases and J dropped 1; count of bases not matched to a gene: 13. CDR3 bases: TGTGCCTGGAGGGACCGGGACAGGGGGAGTGGGGGGAACACTGAAGCTTTCTTT. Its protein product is CAWRDRDRGSGGNTEAFF.

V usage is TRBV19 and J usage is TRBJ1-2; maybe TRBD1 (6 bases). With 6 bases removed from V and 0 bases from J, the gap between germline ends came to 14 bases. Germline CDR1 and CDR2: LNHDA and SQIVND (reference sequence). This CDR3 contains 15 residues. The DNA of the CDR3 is TGTGCCAGTAGGATCATGGACAGCTCTAACTATGGCTACACCTTC. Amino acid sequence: CASRIMDSSNYGYTF.

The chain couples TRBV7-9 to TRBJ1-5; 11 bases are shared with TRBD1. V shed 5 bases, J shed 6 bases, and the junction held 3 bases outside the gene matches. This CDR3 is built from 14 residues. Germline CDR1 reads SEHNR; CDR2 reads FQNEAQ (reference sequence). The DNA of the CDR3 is TGTGCCAGCAGCCCCGGGACAGGGGGTCAGCCCCAGCATTTT. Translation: CASSPGTGGQPQHF.

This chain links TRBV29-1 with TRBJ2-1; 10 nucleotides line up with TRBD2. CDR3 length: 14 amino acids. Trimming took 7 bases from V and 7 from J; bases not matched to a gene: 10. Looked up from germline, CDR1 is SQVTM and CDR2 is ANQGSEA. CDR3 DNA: TGCAGCGCCGAAAGGGCTAGCGGGGGTAATGAGCAGTTCTTC. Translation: CSAERASGGNEQFF.

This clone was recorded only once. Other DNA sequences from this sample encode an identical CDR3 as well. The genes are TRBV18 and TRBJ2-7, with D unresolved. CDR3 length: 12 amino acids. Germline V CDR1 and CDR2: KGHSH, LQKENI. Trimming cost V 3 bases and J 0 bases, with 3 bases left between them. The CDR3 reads CASSPSSYEQYF. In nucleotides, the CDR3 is TGTGCCAGCTCACCGAGCTCCTACGAGCAGTACTTC.

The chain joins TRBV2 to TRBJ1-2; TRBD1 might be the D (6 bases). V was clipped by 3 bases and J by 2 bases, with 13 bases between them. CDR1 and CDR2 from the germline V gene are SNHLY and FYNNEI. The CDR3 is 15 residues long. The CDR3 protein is CASSEMDSPNYGYTF. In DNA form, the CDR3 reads TGTGCCAGCAGTGAGATGGACAGTCCCAACTATGGCTACACCTTC.

The CDR3 bases are TGTGCCAGCAGCCCCCAGGGTTACGAGCAGTACTTC. Translated: CASSPQGYEQYF. V usage is TRBV5-5 and J usage is TRBJ2-7, with D perhaps TRBD1 (5 bases). The ends were cut back, 4 bases at V and 4 bases at J, with 9 bases in the middle. Germline-derived CDR1 and CDR2 are SGHKS and YYEKEE (reference sequence). The CDR3 consists of 12 residues.

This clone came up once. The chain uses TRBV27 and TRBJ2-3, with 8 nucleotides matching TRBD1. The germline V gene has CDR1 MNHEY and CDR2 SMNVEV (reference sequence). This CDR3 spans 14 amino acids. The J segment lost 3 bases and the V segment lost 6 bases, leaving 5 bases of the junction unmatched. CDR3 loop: CASRYTGGTDTQYF. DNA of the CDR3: TGTGCCAGCAGATACACAGGGGGGACAGATACGCAGTATTTT.

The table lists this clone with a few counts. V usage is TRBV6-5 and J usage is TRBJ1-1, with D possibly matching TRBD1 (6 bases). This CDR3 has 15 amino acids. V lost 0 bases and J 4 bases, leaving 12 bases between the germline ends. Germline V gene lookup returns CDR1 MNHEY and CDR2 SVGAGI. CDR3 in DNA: TGTGCCAGCAGTTACTCGTCCAGGGGAGTCACTGAAGCTTTCTTT. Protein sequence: CASSYSSRGVTEAFF.

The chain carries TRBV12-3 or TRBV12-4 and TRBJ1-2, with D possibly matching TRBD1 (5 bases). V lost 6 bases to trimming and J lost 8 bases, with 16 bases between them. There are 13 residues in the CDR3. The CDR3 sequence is CASRRAGIYGYTF. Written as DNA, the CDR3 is TGTGCCAGCAGACGCGCAGGGATTTACGGCTACACCTTC.

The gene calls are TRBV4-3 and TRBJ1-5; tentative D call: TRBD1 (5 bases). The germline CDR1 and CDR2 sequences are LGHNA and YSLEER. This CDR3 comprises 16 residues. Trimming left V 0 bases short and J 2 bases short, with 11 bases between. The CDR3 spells CASSQDTGRGNQPQHF. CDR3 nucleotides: TGCGCCAGCAGCCAAGATACGGGCAGGGGCAATCAGCCCCAGCATTTT.

The CDR3 DNA reads as TGTGCCAGCAGCCAAGAGGAGGGACGGACGAACACTGAAGCTTTCTTT. Its protein product is CASSQEEGRTNTEAFF. V usage is TRBV4-2 and J usage is TRBJ1-1; maybe TRBD1 (5 bases). Germline V gene sequence: CDR1 LGHNA, CDR2 YNFKEQ. Trimming removed 0 bases at V and 1 base at J, with 12 bases between. This CDR3 has 16 residues.

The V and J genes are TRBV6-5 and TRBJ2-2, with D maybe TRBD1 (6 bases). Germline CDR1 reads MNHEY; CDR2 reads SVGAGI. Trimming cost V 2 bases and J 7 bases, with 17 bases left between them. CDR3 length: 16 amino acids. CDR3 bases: TGTGCCAGCAGTTACCAAAATTACAGGGCGGGCGGGGAGCTGTTTTTT. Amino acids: CASSYQNYRAGGELFF.

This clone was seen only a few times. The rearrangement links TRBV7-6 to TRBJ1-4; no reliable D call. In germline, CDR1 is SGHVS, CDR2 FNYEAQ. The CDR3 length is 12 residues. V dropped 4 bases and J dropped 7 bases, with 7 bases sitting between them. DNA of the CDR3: TGTGCCAGCAGCTCCGGGAGTGAAAAACTGTTTTTT. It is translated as CASSSGSEKLFF.

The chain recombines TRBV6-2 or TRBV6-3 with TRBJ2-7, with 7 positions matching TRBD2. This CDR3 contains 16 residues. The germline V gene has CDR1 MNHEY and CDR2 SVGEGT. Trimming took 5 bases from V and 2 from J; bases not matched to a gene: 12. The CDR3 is CASSPPGLLPPYEQYF. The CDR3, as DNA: TGTGCCAGCAGTCCCCCGGGACTACTGCCTCCCTACGAGCAGTACTTC.